This TCR beta chain was profiled in a study of T-cell reconstitution after alpha-beta-depleted transplantation in children. General study findings and limits: Newly made T cells mostly supplied T-cell counts and diversity one year after transplant.

Construction of the TCRbeta library involved unique molecular identifiers. TCRdb independently ran MiXCR on the PCR reads; one entry per CDR3 protein. The sample contains about 980,000 distinct CDR3 sequences, about 29% of which appear only once. Trimming took 6 bases from V and 7 from J, leaving 18 bases between them. This CDR3 region has 14 residues. Germline CDR1 is MNHNS and CDR2 is SASEGT. This clonotype was counted a few times. Antigen: not known. The receptor was isolated from a boy less than two years old who had a stem cell transplant for SCID, so the T cells may come from the graft donor. J is TRBJ1-2 and V is TRBV6-1, with no clear D. Sequences were derived from PBMCs, mostly from graft donor cells, sampled 360 days after TCRalphabeta/CD19-depleted stem cell transplant. Here the CDR3 reads CASRGGFPGGGYTF. In nucleotides, the CDR3 is TGTGCCAGCAGGGGCGGGTTCCCTGGAGGTGGCTACACCTTC.